This T cell receptor beta chain was obtained from a study of blood T cells in healthy people across ages. Whole-study results and caveats: When set beside aged donors, long-lived donors presented more naive CD4+ cells and higher diversity.

Each donor gave approximately 9.1 milliliters of peripheral blood. Per-sample yields of isolated PBMCs were at least 6 million. The second PCR ran about 6 to 11 cycles with a sample-barcoded 5' primer and J-beta primers. The study obtained at least 2.5 million CDR3-containing paired-end reads from every sample. TCRdb itself ran the 5' RACE reads through MiXCR, one entry per CDR3 protein. The sample records some 730,000 distinct CDR3 sequences, 22% being singletons. Germline CDR1 and CDR2: LGHNA and YSLEER. This CDR3 has 18 residues. V dropped 0 bases and J dropped 1 base, with 15 bases sitting between them. On this clonotype: Its target is not known.

The specimen sequenced was blood. This TCR was recovered from a man between 65 and 85 years old in good health. V and J are TRBV4-3 and TRBJ1-4; TRBD1 is a possible D gene (5 bases). The CDR3 region is CASSQEMRGGRTNEKLFF. CDR3 coding DNA: TGCGCCAGCAGCCAAGAAATGAGGGGAGGTAGAACTAATGAAAAACTGTTTTTT.